This T cell receptor (beta chain) was identified in a study of sequential checkpoint blockade in melanoma. The V gene's germline CDR1 is SGHVS and CDR2 FQNEAQ. The length of the CDR3 is 15 residues. Trimming removed 5 bases from V and 0 bases from J, with 11 bases in between. This clone was observed a few times. Documented treatment: randomized to nivolumab then ipilimumab (arm A) or the reverse (arm B). The table came from immunoSEQ multiplex PCR; TCRdb's copy has only in-frame clones and leaves some out. The data hold 15,000 to 20,000 clones, with approximately 72% observed a single time. This chain uses TRBV7-8 with TRBJ1-3; no clear D. The receptor's source is a human donor with melanoma. Material: CD8+ T cells sorted from blood (inferred from file names), obtained from a patient given nivolumab and ipilimumab in sequence. The CDR3, as DNA: TGTGCCAGCAGCCCCGGACTGAGCTCTGGAAACACCATATATTTT. It codes for CASSPGLSSGNTIYF.